This T cell receptor (beta chain) was captured by sequencing in a study of read filtering for tumor transcriptome and immune sequencing (dated by TCRdb to about 2020). Some background on the complete study: The cohort consisted of approximately 17 male and some 15 female patients, with a mean age of about 66 years and an age range of roughly 40 to 85. Under revised international staging, 8 patients fell into R-ISS I, 15 to 20 into R-ISS II and about 7 into R-ISS III. After DNase treatment, whole-transcriptome libraries were prepared using the TruSeq RNA Access Library Prep Kit. Per sample, about 3.5 to 11 million TCR-region mapped reads were obtained with IR-seq, compared with only 85 to 1273 with RNA-seq. Using the same bone marrow samples, the study compared TCR repertoires obtained by targeted immune repertoire sequencing with those obtained by bulk whole-transcriptome sequencing. A main aim was a read-filtering strategy for immune repertoire data, specifically whether clonotypes supported by a single read should be removed.

Results the study describes overall, beyond this receptor: The sorted CD138-negative fraction was a mixed bone marrow immune population, not purified T cells. Removing single-read clonotypes increased the correlation between IR-seq and RNA-seq shared clonotype proportions. Single-read clonotypes made up roughly 80% of clonotypes but roughly 3.2% of total reads in IR-seq, and 70% to 75% of clonotypes and approximately 45% of reads in RNA-seq. Compared with RNA-seq, IR-seq captured clonotypes at much greater depth and more reliably, and a smaller IR-seq throughput was enough to identify most of the shared clonotypes.

Many counts were recorded for this clonotype. Its recognized antigen is unknown. The sample holds no much larger clone one base away, and base qualities are not on file. Starting from roughly 370 ng RNA, TCR libraries were constructed with the Immunoverse kit using molecular barcoded adaptors that cover the alpha/delta and beta/gamma chains. TCR library preparation used the same RNA that went into transcriptome sequencing. Sequencing of the TCR libraries was done on an Illumina HiSeq 4000 with 2 x 150 cycles. Per the original workflow: TCR reads were aligned to human V, D, J and C references and assembled into CDR3 clonotypes with MiXCR, including quality filtering and error correction. Clonotype counts and gene usage diversity were analyzed with the tcR package in R. For inspection of raw mapping reads, RNA-seq reads were mapped by STAR aligner version 2.5.3a onto GRCh37 of the human genome. IR-seq fastq files were randomly downsampled with Seqtk 1.3 to test the effect of sequencing depth on detected clonotypes. In TCRdb, the public reads were trimmed at Q25 with fastp and aligned with MiXCR, with productive beta chains retained. Rows are unified per CDR3 protein, each entry keeping the most common DNA and genes. Clone size and V and J calls follow TCRdb, not the original study. The sample yields approximately 140,000 distinct CDR3 sequences; less than 15% were counted once. The top ten constitute 8.4% of the sample.

The germline V gene provides CDR1 SGHAT and CDR2 FQNNGV. A distance of 9 bases separates the germline ends of V and J, which lose 1 base and 2 bases respectively. Inclusive of the bounding cysteine and phenylalanine, the CDR3 is 14 residues long. Only the CDR3 portion is preserved as DNA: 42 bases, with reading frame beginning at the first base. Every patient had bone marrow sampled at the time of active disease. Bone marrow mononuclear cells were isolated by Ficoll-Hypaque density gradient centrifugation. To remove myeloma plasma cells, the cells were labeled with CD138 magnetic microbeads on a MACS separator, and CD138-negative cells were then collected by negative selection. Purity of the isolated cells was checked by flow cytometry on an Attune NxT using CD138 antibodies. Total RNA was extracted using TRIzol reagent and was quantified on a NanoDrop spectrophotometer. Paired RNA-seq and IR-seq were performed on the CD138-negative bone marrow sample of each patient.

The chain couples TRBV11-2 to TRBJ2-7; TRBD1 is perhaps the D gene, given 5 matching bases. Sequencing input: a population of CD138-negative cells sorted from bone marrow. Per the publication, the cell subset or site label means: bone marrow mononuclear cells depleted of CD138+ plasma/myeloma cells by negative magnetic selection. The clonotype comes from a donor at least 40 years old with multiple myeloma. The bases read TGTGCCAGCAGCTTAGGGACACCAGCCTACGAGCAGTACTTC. Its amino acids are CASSLGTPAYEQYF.